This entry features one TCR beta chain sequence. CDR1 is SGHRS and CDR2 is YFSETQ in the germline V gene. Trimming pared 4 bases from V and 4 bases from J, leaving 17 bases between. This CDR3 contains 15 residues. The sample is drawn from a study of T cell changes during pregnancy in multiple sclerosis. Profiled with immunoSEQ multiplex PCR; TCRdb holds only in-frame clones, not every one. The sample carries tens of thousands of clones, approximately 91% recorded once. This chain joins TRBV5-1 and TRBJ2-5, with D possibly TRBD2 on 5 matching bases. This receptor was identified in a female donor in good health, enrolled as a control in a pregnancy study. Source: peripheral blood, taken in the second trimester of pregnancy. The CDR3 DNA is TGCGCCAGCAGCAGATACCCCGGGATCAGAGAGACCCAGTACTTC. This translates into CASSRYPGIRETQYF.